This passage covers 25 T cell receptor beta chains from one sample sequenced in a study of T cell repertoires in cytomegalovirus infection. No antigens are known for them. TCRdb used MiXCR to reprocess the reads, holding one entry per CDR3 protein. The sample lists some 940,000 distinct CDR3 sequences; around 32% were seen once. This specimen was cultured CD8+ T cells from PBMCs, taken from culture after CMV antigen stimulation. These receptors all stem from a human donor in good health (CMV status not recorded). Some clones in this sample may be carry-over from other donors' samples.

The sample holds many counts of this clonotype. The chain combines TRBV7-2 with TRBJ2-1, with D perhaps TRBD1 (5 bases). Germline V lookup: CDR1 SGHTA, CDR2 FQGNSA. Trimming cost V 1 base and J 0 bases, with 10 bases left between them. The CDR3 totals 16 residues. CDR3 sequence (DNA): TGTGCCAGCAGCTTAGTGCAGGGTCGCTCCTACAATGAGCAGTTCTTC. This translates into CASSLVQGRSYNEQFF.

This clonotype was observed a handful of times. This chain connects TRBV25-1 to TRBJ2-1, with 11 bases that match TRBD2. CDR1 MGHDK and CDR2 SYGVNS come from the germline V gene. Trimming at V came to 1 base and at J to 3 bases, leaving 8 bases not matched to a gene. The CDR3 covers 18 residues. CDR3 bases: TGTGCCAGCAGTGAATTCCTTAGCGGGGGGGCTGTCTACAATGAGCAGTTCTTC. This translates into CASSEFLSGGAVYNEQFF.

The chain has TRBV7-9 and TRBJ1-2; no definite D call. With 7 bases removed from V and 6 bases from J, the gap between germline ends came to 18 bases. This CDR3 contains 14 residues. The germline gives CDR1 SEHNR, CDR2 FQNEAQ (reference sequence). CDR3 DNA: TGTGCCAGCACCCTCGCCGGCAGAGAAGATGGCTACACCTTC. As protein: CASTLAGREDGYTF. Supplemented by reference TRBV7-9 and TRBJ1-2, the full variable domain reads DTGVSQNPRHKITKRGQNVTFRCDPISEHNRLYWYRQTLGQGPEFLTYFQNEAQLEKSRLLSDRFSAERPKGSFSTLEIQRTEQGDSAMYLCASTLAGREDGYTFGSGTRLTVV.

There are a few counts of this clonotype. The rearrangement links TRBV4-1 to TRBJ1-5; TRBD1 might be the D (5 bases). Germline CDR1 and CDR2: MGHRA and YSYEKL. The CDR3 has 15 residues. V lost 1 base, J lost 4 bases, and 11 bases lay in between. The CDR3 loop is CASSQVQGTNQPQHF. CDR3 DNA: TGCGCCAGCAGCCAAGTCCAGGGAACGAATCAGCCCCAGCATTTT.

The chain carries TRBV2 and TRBJ2-1; a weak D match, TRBD1 (5 bases). CDR3 size: 19 residues. Looked up from germline, CDR1 is SNHLY and CDR2 is FYNNEI. V gave up 3 bases and J gave up 2 bases, with 23 bases separating them. This CDR3 is CASSEAPRLGEGAYNEQFF. CDR3 DNA: TGTGCCAGCAGTGAGGCGCCCCGGCTAGGGGAAGGAGCCTACAATGAGCAGTTCTTC. The whole variable domain, remainder taken from reference TRBV2 and TRBJ2-1, is EPEVTQTPSHQVTQMGQEVILRCVPISNHLYFYWYRQILGQKVEFLVSFYNNEISEKSEIFDDQFSVERPDGSNFTLKIRSTKLEDSAMYFCASSEAPRLGEGAYNEQFFGPGTRLTVL.

DNA for the CDR3: TGTGCCAGCTTATACAGAAACAATGAGCAGTTCTTC. Encoded protein: CASLYRNNEQFF. The V call is TRBV2, the J call TRBJ2-1; no reliable D call. V shed 8 bases and J shed 5 bases, with 10 bases lying between them. This CDR3 has 12 residues. Germline-derived CDR1 and CDR2 are SNHLY and FYNNEI.

The rearrangement uses TRBV6-1 and TRBJ1-2; 9 bases align to TRBD1. Trimming at V came to 6 bases and at J to 3 bases, leaving 14 bases not matched to a gene. This CDR3 spans 17 amino acids. Per germline, CDR1 MNHNS and CDR2 SASEGT. CDR3 nucleotides: TGTGCCAGCAGGGGCCCCGTGGGACAGGGCTTGGACTATGGCTACACCTTC. It specifies CASRGPVGQGLDYGYTF.

This clonotype has a handful of counts. As DNA, the CDR3 is TGTGCCAGCAGTTTCACGCTGAAGAACACTGAAGCTTTCTTT. This gives the protein CASSFTLKNTEAFF. This chain joins TRBV28 and TRBJ1-1; no firm D call. Germline CDR1 is MDHEN and CDR2 is SYDVKM. V lost 3 bases and J lost 1, with 9 bases in between. This CDR3 has 14 amino acids.

This clonotype was counted at least ten times. The V and J genes are TRBV12-5 and TRBJ1-1; 7 bases are a match to TRBD1. V lost 5 bases to trimming and J lost 5 bases; unmatched junction nucleotides: 23. The CDR3 length is 19 residues. The germline V gene encodes CDR1 LGHNT and CDR2 FRNRAP. The CDR3 spells CASGAFYRDSDGRGTEAFF. CDR3 sequence (DNA): TGTGCTAGTGGTGCTTTTTACCGGGACAGCGATGGGAGGGGAACTGAAGCTTTCTTT.

The chain recombines TRBV4-1 with TRBJ2-5; 11 bases map to TRBD2. V lost 3 bases and J lost 0; bases outside the gene matches: 3. The CDR3 length is 16 residues. Germline loops: CDR1 MGHRA, CDR2 YSYEKL. The DNA for the CDR3 is TGCGCCAGCAGCCATCGACTAGCGGGGTACCAAGAGACCCAGTACTTC. Encoded protein: CASSHRLAGYQETQYF.

This clonotype came up a few times. The rearrangement links TRBV6-1 to TRBJ1-6, with a tentative D call TRBD1 (5 bases). V lost 4 bases and J 8 bases, leaving 15 bases between the germline ends. From germline, CDR1 is MNHNS and CDR2 SASEGT. This CDR3 has 15 amino acids. This chain's CDR3 is CASSGTYLVDSPLHF. The CDR3 DNA reads TGTGCCAGCAGTGGGACATACCTTGTTGATTCACCCCTCCACTTT.

This clonotype was observed many times. The chain employs TRBV7-9 and TRBJ1-3; D remains ambiguous. The CDR3 totals 13 residues. V lost 2 bases and J 7 bases, leaving 9 bases between the germline ends. Per germline, CDR1 SEHNR and CDR2 FQNEAQ (reference sequence). The CDR3 coding sequence is TGTGCCAGCAGCTTACCTCGGGAGAACACCATATATTTT. Translating gives CASSLPRENTIYF.

The J gene is TRBJ2-3, the V gene TRBV12-3 or TRBV12-4; D tentatively reads TRBD1 or TRBD2 (5 bases each). Trimming pared 6 bases from V and 0 bases from J, leaving 10 bases between. The CDR3 runs 14 residues. The CDR3 spells CASSRDDSTDTQYF. The CDR3 DNA sequence: TGTGCCAGCAGCCGGGACGACAGCACAGATACGCAGTATTTT.

This clonotype was seen a few times. The J gene is TRBJ1-1, the V gene TRBV5-6; no firm D call. The CDR3 has 14 amino acids. Germline values: CDR1 SGHDT, CDR2 YYEEEE. V shed 4 bases and J shed 0 bases, with 10 bases lying between them. The CDR3 sequence: CASSLQLMNTEAFF. The DNA of the CDR3 is TGTGCCAGCAGCCTACAGTTGATGAACACTGAAGCTTTCTTT.

This rearrangement joins TRBV7-2 to TRBJ1-6; possibly TRBD1 for D (6 bases). Trimming pared 2 bases from V and 14 bases from J, leaving 10 bases between. The germline gives CDR1 SGHTA, CDR2 FQGNSA. This CDR3 region has 12 residues. CDR3 loop: CASSLRGVTLHF. DNA for the CDR3: TGTGCCAGCAGCTTAAGGGGGGTCACCCTCCACTTT.

As DNA, the CDR3 is TGCAGCGTTGAAGGGGGATCGGGGGGAGGCGAGACCCAGTACTTC. Its translation: CSVEGGSGGGETQYF. The chain links TRBV29-1 to TRBJ2-5; TRBD2 aligns across 7 bases. CDR1 SQVTM and CDR2 ANQGSEA come from the germline V gene. There are 15 residues in the CDR3. The J segment lost 5 bases and the V segment lost 1 base, leaving 10 bases of the junction unmatched.

This clonotype has more than one count but fewer than ten. The V and J genes are TRBV7-6 and TRBJ2-7; D is undetermined. The CDR3 is 12 residues long. Deletions cut 5 bases from V and 0 bases from J, with 5 bases between. The V gene's germline CDR1 is SGHVS and CDR2 FNYEAQ. In nucleotides, the CDR3 is TGTGCCAGCAGCCAAGCCTCCTACGAGCAGTACTTC. Translated: CASSQASYEQYF.

J is TRBJ1-2 and V is TRBV27, with D tentatively TRBD1 (5 bases). Trimming left V 5 bases short and J 8 bases short, with 27 bases between. From germline, CDR1 is MNHEY and CDR2 SMNVEV (reference sequence). CDR3 size: 17 residues. The CDR3 DNA is TGTGCCAGCAGTCCTTACCCGGACCTTACAGGTGGAGGAGGCTACACCTTC. This codes for CASSPYPDLTGGGGYTF.

The chain couples TRBV6-5 to TRBJ1-1, with TRBD1 as a possible D gene (6 bases). CDR3 length: 17 amino acids. The germline gives CDR1 MNHEY, CDR2 SVGAGI. The ends were cut back, 5 bases at V and 0 bases at J, with 19 bases in the middle. In DNA form, the CDR3 reads TGTGCCAGCAGTAAAAACAGGGTGGGTGTGATGAACACTGAAGCTTTCTTT. Translated: CASSKNRVGVMNTEAFF.

The chain combines TRBV4-3 with TRBJ1-2; a weak D match, TRBD1 (6 bases). The CDR3 contains 15 residues. Germline-derived CDR1 and CDR2 are LGHNA and YSLEER. Trimming took off 3 bases at V and 5 bases at J, with 16 bases between the two ends. The CDR3 DNA is TGCGCCAGCAGCCAGGACAGCTTCTCCCTGTATGGCTACACCTTC. Translated: CASSQDSFSLYGYTF.

The V and J genes are TRBV7-3 and TRBJ2-3, with 9 bases aligning to TRBD2. The ends lost 6 bases at V and 7 bases at J; junction bases unmatched: 8. The germline gives CDR1 SGHTA, CDR2 FQGTGA. The CDR3 contains 14 residues. The CDR3 nucleotides are TGTGCCAGCAGTCCCGCGGGGGGGGTCAATACGCAGTATTTT. It translates to CASSPAGGVNTQYF.

The rearrangement uses TRBV27 and TRBJ2-2; D is undetermined. V lost 2 bases and J lost 3, with 10 bases in between. Germline V gene lookup returns CDR1 MNHEY and CDR2 SMNVEV (reference sequence). This CDR3 has 15 residues. CDR3 DNA sequence: TGTGCCAGCAGTTTAGGCCAGGTCCACACCGGGGAGCTGTTTTTT. This encodes CASSLGQVHTGELFF.

This clonotype was counted only a few times. The chain joins TRBV6-1 to TRBJ1-2; 8 nucleotides agree with TRBD1. CDR3 length: 14 residues. Germline assignment: CDR1 MNHNS and CDR2 SASEGT. Losses at the gene ends were 6 bases for V and 7 bases for J; bases not matched to a gene: 10. The chain's CDR3 is CASRKQGETVGYTF. DNA of the CDR3: TGTGCCAGCAGGAAACAGGGGGAGACGGTTGGCTACACCTTC.

This clonotype has a handful of counts. The genes are TRBV4-3 and TRBJ2-3; D might be TRBD2 (7 bases). Germline CDR1 and CDR2: LGHNA and YSLEER. The CDR3 sequence is 17 residues long. Trimming pared 0 bases from V and 3 bases from J, leaving 16 bases between. CDR3 bases: TGCGCCAGCAGCCAAGATAGGGTAGGGGGGGGGACAGATACGCAGTATTTT. Residues: CASSQDRVGGGTDTQYF.

This clonotype was counted between two and nine times. The chain joins TRBV7-2 to TRBJ2-5; TRBD2 is a possible D gene (6 bases). V was clipped by 5 bases and J by 5 bases, with 18 bases between them. The CDR3 loop spans 15 amino acids. Germline CDR1 is SGHTA and CDR2 is FQGNSA. The chain's CDR3 is CASSTTSGVRETQYF. The CDR3 region has the DNA TGTGCCAGCAGCACCACCTCGGGGGTTAGGGAGACCCAGTACTTC.